This T cell receptor (beta chain) was obtained from a study of CD8+CD57+ T cells in acquired aplastic anemia (dated by TCRdb to the late 2010s). General notes on the study: A mean of about 3.2 ug of DNA, ranging from roughly 0.2 to 27.4 ug, was extracted from sorted CD4+ and CD8+ cells. Mean read counts for healthy donor samples were approximately 10 million for CD4+ cells and fewer than 12 million for CD8+ cells.

TCR beta VDJ combination and CDR3 sequence profiling used genomic DNA as the template. An Illumina HiSeq 2000 was used for TCR repertoire sequencing. The source study handled its data this way. TRBV/TRBJ rearrangement plots, CDR3 size and DJ length profiles, and Simpson's diversity index were used to evaluate the repertoires. The most abundant DNA sequence in the deep sequencing data was taken as the immunodominant clone. CDR3 amino acid sequences were screened for sharing across subjects and compared with published repertoires and the VDJdb database. TCRdb took the public reads, trimmed them with fastp at Q25, ran MiXCR for clone calling and kept in-frame beta chains. Duplicate CDR3 protein sequences are folded into a single record with the most common DNA and genes. The V and J calls shown here were made by TCRdb, not taken from the authors' results. For this sample the table gives roughly 80,000 distinct CDR3 sequences, of which approximately 46% were detected only once. Together, the top ten hold about 66% of the sample.

This clonotype was counted only a few times. The target of this receptor is not known. No base qualities exist here, and no much larger clone lies one base off it. In the study, sorted CD4+ and CD8+ blood T cells from patients with severe aplastic anemia and from healthy subjects underwent deep sequencing of TCR repertoires. Ficoll-Paque density gradient centrifugation was used to isolate peripheral blood mononuclear cells. CD4+ and CD8+ T cells were sorted by FACS or magnetic beads before DNA extraction. The CDR3 sequence holds 16 residues, the cysteine and phenylalanine included. The sequence is cut down to CDR3 DNA, 48 bases in frame from base 1. According to the germline V gene, CDR1 reads LGHNA and CDR2 reads YSLEER. V has 4 bases trimmed and J has 5 bases trimmed; junction bases matching no gene number 6. General study outcomes and caveats: Although twenty-nine CD8+ CDR3 sequences were shared by patients and controls, these sequences appeared highly expressed in patients and within the immunodominant clones of patients. Patients and healthy controls showed no significant difference in CD8+ Simpson's diversity (P=0.060).

The sample taken for sequencing was sorted CD4+, CD8+, or CD8+CD57+ T cells (not recorded which) from PBMCs. The origin of this receptor is a human donor in good health, serving as a control. The sequence joins TRBV4-3 to TRBJ2-1, with 12 central nucleotides matching TRBD2. Here is the DNA: TGCGCCAGCAGCCCTTTACTAGCGGGAGGTAACAATGAGCAGTTCTTC. It translates to CASSPLLAGGNNEQFF.